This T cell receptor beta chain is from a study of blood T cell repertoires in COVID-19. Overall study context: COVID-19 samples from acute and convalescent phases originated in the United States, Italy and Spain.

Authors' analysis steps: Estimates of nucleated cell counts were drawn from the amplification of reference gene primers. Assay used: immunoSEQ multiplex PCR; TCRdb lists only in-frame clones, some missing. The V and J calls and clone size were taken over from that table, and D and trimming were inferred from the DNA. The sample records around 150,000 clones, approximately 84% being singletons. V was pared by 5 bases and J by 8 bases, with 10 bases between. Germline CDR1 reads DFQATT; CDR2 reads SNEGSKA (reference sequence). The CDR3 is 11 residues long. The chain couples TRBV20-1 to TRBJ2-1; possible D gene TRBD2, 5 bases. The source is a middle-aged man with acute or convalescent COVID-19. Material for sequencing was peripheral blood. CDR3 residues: CSALSRDEQFF. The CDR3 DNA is TGCAGTGCTCTGTCGAGGGATGAGCAGTTCTTC.